What follows are 10 T cell receptor beta chains derived from one specimen sequenced in a study of monozygotic twins with inflammatory bowel disease. TCRdb reprocessed the 5' RACE reads, keeping one entry per CDR3 protein, no DNA. The sample has 350,000 to 400,000 distinct CDR3 sequences. Sequencing was done on a sample of blood. Receptors were obtained from a human donor with ulcerative colitis or Crohn's disease, or a healthy co-twin of an affected twin (not recorded which).

CDR3 amino acids: CASTRGPLNTGAFF. J is TRBJ1-1 and V is TRBV12-3 or TRBV12-4; the D call of TRBD1 rests on TCRdb alone, since no DNA is present to check it. The CDR3 length is 14 residues.

The rearrangement links TRBV6-5 to TRBJ2-6. This CDR3 is 15 amino acids long. The germline V gene encodes CDR1 MNHEY and CDR2 SVGAGI. CDR3 protein: CASSYSGDGANVLTF.

The genes are TRBV7-8 and TRBJ2-2; lacking DNA, the TRBD1 call made by TCRdb goes unchecked. There are 14 residues in the CDR3. From germline, CDR1 is SGHVS and CDR2 FQNEAQ. The CDR3 is CASSWGANTGELFF.

This chain connects TRBV7-9 to TRBJ1-6; TCRdb indicates TRBD1, and absent DNA this call remains unverified. The CDR3 consists of 15 residues. Germline V lookup: CDR1 SEHNR, CDR2 FQNEAQ (reference sequence). CDR3: CASSQTERPNSPLHF.

The V call is TRBV6-5, the J call TRBJ2-5; as DNA is missing, the TRBD1 call by TCRdb cannot be tested. CDR3 length: 16 residues. Per germline, CDR1 MNHEY and CDR2 SVGAGI. CDR3 loop: CASSYSKWAHQETQYF.

The rearrangement joins TRBV6-5 to TRBJ1-4; TCRdb names TRBD1, which stays unverified in the absence of DNA. The CDR3 covers 13 residues. Germline V gene lookup returns CDR1 MNHEY and CDR2 SVGAGI. CDR3 amino acids: CASSYRGLEKLFF.

J is TRBJ2-5 and V is TRBV7-9. The CDR3 is 17 residues long. Germline V gene data show CDR1 as SEHNR and CDR2 as FQNEAQ (reference sequence). The CDR3 reads CASSLGYELILIETQYF.

The genes are TRBV7-2 and TRBJ2-5; TCRdb's D call, TRBD1, is unchecked because there is no DNA. Germline values: CDR1 SGHTA, CDR2 FQGNSA. The CDR3 is made up of 15 amino acids. The CDR3 loop is CASDGGYTHQETQYF.

The genes are TRBV10-2 and TRBJ1-5; there is no DNA to check the TCRdb D call of TRBD1. CDR1 WSHSY and CDR2 SAAADI come from the germline V gene. This CDR3 has 16 residues. This CDR3 is CASSPIRGTGGQPQHF.

The genes are TRBV7-2 and TRBJ1-6. The CDR3 length is 13 residues. Germline V CDR1 and CDR2: SGHTA, FQGNSA. The CDR3 loop is CASSSLTASPLHF.